This TCR beta chain was sequenced in a study of blood T cell repertoires in COVID-19. Overall study context: There were acute and convalescent COVID-19 samples, and they came from the United States, Italy and Spain. T cells, B-cell-depleted T cells, or PBMCs supplied cDNA or gDNA.

V dropped 0 bases and J dropped 5; count of bases not matched to a gene: 11. The V gene's germline CDR1 is MGHRA and CDR2 YSYEKL. The CDR3 sequence is 17 residues long. Original handling: Reference gene primer amplification gave estimated nucleated cell counts. TCRdb's copy holds only in-frame clones and misses some; the assay was immunoSEQ multiplex PCR. V and J calls and clone size come straight from that table; D and trimming were deduced from the DNA. The table has 70,000 to 75,000 clones, around nine tenths seen once. Sequenced: peripheral blood. This sequence joins TRBV4-1 and TRBJ2-3, with TRBD1 identical over 7 bases. The sequence derives from a human donor in a cohort sampled during active COVID-19. DNA for the CDR3: TGCGCCAGCAGCCAAGATAGGGGGACAGCCCAGGGAGATACGCAGTATTTT. It specifies CASSQDRGTAQGDTQYF.